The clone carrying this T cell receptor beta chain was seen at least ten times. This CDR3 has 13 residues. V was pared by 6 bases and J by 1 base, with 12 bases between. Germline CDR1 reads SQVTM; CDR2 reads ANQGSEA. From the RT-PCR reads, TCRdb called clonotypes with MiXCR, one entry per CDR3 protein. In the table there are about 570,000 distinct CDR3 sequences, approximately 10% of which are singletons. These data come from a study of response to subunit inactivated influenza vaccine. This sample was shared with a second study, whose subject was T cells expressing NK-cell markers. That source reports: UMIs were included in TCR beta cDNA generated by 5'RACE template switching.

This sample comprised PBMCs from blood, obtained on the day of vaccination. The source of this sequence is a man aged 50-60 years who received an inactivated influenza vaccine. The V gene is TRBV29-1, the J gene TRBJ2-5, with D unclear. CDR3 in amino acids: CSVAANFQETQYF. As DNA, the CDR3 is TGCAGCGTGGCCGCGAACTTCCAAGAGACCCAGTACTTC.